The sequence of this T cell receptor (beta chain) was determined in a study of shared clonotypes between healthy human individuals. Study-wide background: Donors had three CD4 naive, three CD4 memory, two CD8 naive and one CD8 memory plate apiece.

Study-wide points: Sharing across a handful of donors was seen in roughly 5% of naive CD4 clonotypes. An effect of sequencing depth on clonotype sharing among donors was expected. Donors were few, which limited the genetic and exposure-history diversity represented.

In the case of this clone: Its antigen is as yet unknown.

Generated by immunoSEQ multiplex PCR, the TCRdb table keeps only in-frame clones and is missing some. The sample shows about 1.5 million clones, roughly 96% of them seen only once. The origin of this receptor is a man aged 30 to 45 in good health. The sequencing input was naive CD4+ T cells sorted from blood. The subset was: CD45RA+ positively selected.

CDR3 sequence reads: CASHRDSEAFF. CDR3 sequence (DNA): TGTGCCTCCCATCGGGACAGCGAAGCTTTCTTT. This chain uses TRBV19 with TRBJ1-1; 7 bases map to TRBD1. J was trimmed by 8 bases and V by 11 bases; bases with no gene match: 8. CDR1 LNHDA and CDR2 SQIVND come from the germline V gene (reference sequence). The length of the CDR3 is 11 residues.